The clone carrying this TCR beta chain was observed at least ten times. What it recognizes is unknown. Each TCR beta library was made by quantitative 5'-RACE that incorporated molecular barcodes. TCRdb used MiXCR to reprocess the 5' RACE reads, holding one entry per CDR3 protein. The top ten clones hold approximately 6.6% of a sample with around 250,000 distinct CDR3 sequences, around 10% of them seen once. This record comes from a study of CD8 T cells in ankylosing spondylitis. General study findings and limits: Matched synovial fluid from ankylosing spondylitis patients was reported to be enriched for disease-linked clones. Disease-linked clones had a CD8+ phenotype and relatively low frequency in peripheral blood.

The receptor was isolated from a male donor with ankylosing spondylitis or in good health (not recorded which). Sequenced input: blood, either unsorted or a sorted T cell fraction (not recorded which).

CDR3 protein: CASSLSGQGMNTEAFF. In DNA form, the CDR3 reads TGTGCCAGCAGTTTATCTGGACAGGGGATGAACACTGAAGCTTTCTTT. This chain links TRBV27 with TRBJ1-1; the match to TRBD1 covers 9 bases. The junction had 2 bases not matched to a gene; V was cut back by 0 bases and J by 0 bases. This CDR3 has 16 residues. The germline CDR1 and CDR2 sequences are MNHEY and SMNVEV (reference sequence).